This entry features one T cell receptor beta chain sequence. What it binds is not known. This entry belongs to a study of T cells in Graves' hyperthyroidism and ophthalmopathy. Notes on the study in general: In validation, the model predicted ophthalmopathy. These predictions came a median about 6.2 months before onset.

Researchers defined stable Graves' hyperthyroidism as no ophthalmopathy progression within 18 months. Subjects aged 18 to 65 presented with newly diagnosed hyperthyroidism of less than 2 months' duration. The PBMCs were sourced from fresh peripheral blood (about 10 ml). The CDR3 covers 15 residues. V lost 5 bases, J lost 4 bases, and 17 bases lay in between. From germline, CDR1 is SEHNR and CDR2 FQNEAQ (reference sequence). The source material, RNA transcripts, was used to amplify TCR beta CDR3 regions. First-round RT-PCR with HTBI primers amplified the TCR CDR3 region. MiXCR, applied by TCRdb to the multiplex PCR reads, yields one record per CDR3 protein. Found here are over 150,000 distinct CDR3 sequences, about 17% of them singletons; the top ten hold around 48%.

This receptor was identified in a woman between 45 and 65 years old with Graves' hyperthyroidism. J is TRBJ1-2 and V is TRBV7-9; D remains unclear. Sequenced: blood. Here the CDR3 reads CASSPEIRSGYGYTF. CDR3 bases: TGTGCCAGCAGCCCGGAAATCAGAAGCGGCTATGGCTACACCTTC.